A single sample gave rise to the 5 T cell receptor beta chains below, sequenced in a study of blood T cell repertoires in COVID-19. Repertoires were generated with immunoSEQ multiplex PCR, while TCRdb's copy carries only in-frame clones and drops some. This table has 150,000 to 200,000 clones, approximately 79% appearing once. The sequenced sample consisted of peripheral blood. These receptors all stem from a woman of 80 years or more with acute or convalescent COVID-19.

V gene TRBV2 combines with J gene TRBJ2-1, with TRBD1 matching 11 bases. V gave up 7 bases and J gave up 7 bases; unmatched junction bases: 6. This CDR3 is 14 amino acids long. Germline V lookup: CDR1 SNHLY, CDR2 FYNNEI. CDR3 DNA: TGTGCCAGCAATCCCGGGACAGGGGGGAATGAGCAGTTCTTC. Translation: CASNPGTGGNEQFF.

This chain links TRBV2 with TRBJ2-1, with TRBD2 matching over 11 bases. V dropped 4 bases and J dropped 15; count of bases not matched to a gene: 11. Germline V gene data show CDR1 as SNHLY and CDR2 as FYNNEI. The CDR3 is made up of 14 amino acids. CDR3 residues: CASSVETSGTRGFF. CDR3 nucleotide sequence: TGTGCCAGCAGTGTGGAGACTAGCGGGACCCGAGGGTTCTTC.

CDR3: CASSIGSAGGQFF. The DNA of the CDR3 is TGTGCCAGTAGTATTGGGAGCGCAGGTGGGCAGTTCTTC. V gene TRBV19 combines with J gene TRBJ2-1; maybe TRBD2 (5 bases). Germline CDR1 reads LNHDA; CDR2 reads SQIVND (reference sequence). Trimming removed 3 bases from V and 12 bases from J, with 15 bases in between. This CDR3 is built from 13 residues. The variable domain in full, with the rest retrieved from reference TRBV19 and TRBJ2-1, is DGGITQSPKYLFRKEGQNVTLSCEQNLNHDAMYWYRQDPGQGLRLIYYSQIVNDFQKGDIAEGYSVSREKKESFPLTVTSAQKNPTAFYLCASSIGSAGGQFFGPGTRLTVL.

V gene TRBV19 combines with J gene TRBJ2-1; TRBD2 matches at 7 bases. V lost 0 bases and J lost 2; bases outside the gene matches: 7. CDR1 and CDR2 (germline): LNHDA, SQIVND (reference sequence). There are 17 residues in the CDR3. The CDR3 nucleotides read TGTGCCAGTAGTATAGAACACAGAGCGGGGCCCTACAATGAGCAGTTCTTC. It yields the protein CASSIEHRAGPYNEQFF.

The V call is TRBV4-1, the J call TRBJ1-1; D ambiguous. The CDR3 sequence is 14 residues long. V was pared by 0 bases and J by 7 bases, with 12 bases between. Looked up from germline, CDR1 is MGHRA and CDR2 is YSYEKL. CDR3 residues: CASSQDWAVLEAFF. CDR3 in DNA: TGCGCCAGCAGCCAAGATTGGGCAGTCCTTGAAGCTTTCTTT.